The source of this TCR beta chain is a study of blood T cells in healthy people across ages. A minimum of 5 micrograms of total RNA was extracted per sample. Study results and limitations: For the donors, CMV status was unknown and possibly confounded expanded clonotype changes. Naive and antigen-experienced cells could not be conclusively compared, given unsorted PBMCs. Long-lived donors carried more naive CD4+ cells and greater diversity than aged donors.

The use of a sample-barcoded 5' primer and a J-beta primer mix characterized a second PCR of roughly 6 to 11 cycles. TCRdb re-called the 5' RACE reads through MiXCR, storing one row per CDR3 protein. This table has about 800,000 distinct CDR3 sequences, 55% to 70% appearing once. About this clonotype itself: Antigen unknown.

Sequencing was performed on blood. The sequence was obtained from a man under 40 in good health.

The CDR3, as DNA: TGCGCCAGCTGTGGGACAGGGTACCAAGAGACCCAGTACTTC. Protein sequence: CASCGTGYQETQYF. V and J are TRBV5-1 and TRBJ2-5; 9 bases agree with TRBD1. CDR3 length equals 14 residues. The ends lost 7 bases at V and 0 bases at J; junction bases unmatched: 4. Per the germline V gene, CDR1 is SGHRS and CDR2 is YFSETQ.